This TCR beta chain was retrieved from a study of post-analysis software for immune sequencing data. Study results and caveats: Roughly 5 TRBV segments occurring more often in patients than controls included TRBV5-6, TRBV5-1 and TRBV20-1.

The CDR3 contains 13 residues. From germline, CDR1 is ENHRY and CDR2 SYGVKD. V was clipped by 2 bases and J by 7 bases, with 12 bases between them. Unique molecular identifiers had been added to the TCR beta cDNA libraries. A single record per CDR3 protein comes from TCRdb applying MiXCR to the PCR reads. The sample shows roughly 540,000 distinct CDR3 sequences, about a third of them seen only once. The table lists this clonotype with a few counts. Its matching antigen is unknown. This chain connects TRBV10-3 to TRBJ2-7, with D perhaps TRBD1 (5 bases). The TCR originated in a girl between 2 and 17 years old with multiple sclerosis. Sample: blood. CDR3 nucleotides: TGTGCCATCAGTGAGAAGACAGAAACTGAGCAGTACTTC. Encoded protein: CAISEKTETEQYF.